This T cell receptor beta chain was recovered during a study of cytomegalovirus exposure and HLA in healthy donors. As to this clone: Its antigen is unknown.

Healthy bone marrow donors formed the donor group. Both 60 Vbeta primers and 13 Jbeta primers went into the PCR. Generated by immunoSEQ multiplex PCR, the TCRdb table keeps only in-frame clones and is missing some. The sample has about 180,000 clones; more than 65% are singletons. Findings and limits, study-wide: The presence/absence work took it that sequencing depth was about the same across donors.

The CDR3 consists of 15 residues. V gave up 3 bases and J gave up 8 bases, with 17 bases separating them. CDR1 is SGHTA, CDR2 FQGNSA, per germline. V is TRBV7-2 and J is TRBJ2-4; the D gene is possibly TRBD2 (6 bases). Sequences were obtained from PBMCs. The source is a woman in her 30s in good health and CMV-seropositive. The CDR3 sequence: CASSFHLGSGDIQYF. The CDR3, as DNA: TGTGCCAGCAGCTTCCATTTGGGGTCGGGGGACATTCAGTACTTC.